A single sample gave rise to the 31 T cell receptor beta chains below, sequenced in a study of blood T cell repertoires in COVID-19. The method was immunoSEQ multiplex PCR; TCRdb's version includes in-frame clones alone and lacks a portion of them. Of approximately 270,000 clones in the sample, approximately 83% were seen once. Material for sequencing was PBMCs or T cells enriched from blood (not recorded which). The receptors shown here come from a woman between 45 and 65 years old who had recovered from COVID-19.

The chain recombines TRBV4-1 with TRBJ2-1, with D uncertain. Trimming removed 2 bases from V and 1 base from J, with 15 bases in between. The CDR3 runs to 17 residues. Looked up from germline, CDR1 is MGHRA and CDR2 is YSYEKL. The CDR3 loop reads CASSQLAGLASYNEQFF. The CDR3 DNA follows: TGCGCCAGCAGCCAACTTGCTGGATTAGCATCCTACAATGAGCAGTTCTTC.

The CDR3 protein is CASSPRTGANYGYTF. In DNA, the CDR3 is TGTGCCAGCAGCCCCAGGACAGGGGCTAACTATGGCTACACCTTC. The chain links TRBV3-1 (or the pseudogene TRBV3-2) to TRBJ1-2; 9 nucleotides line up with TRBD1. Germline V gives CDR1 LGHDT, CDR2 YNNKEL (reference sequence). This CDR3 comprises 15 residues. V lost 4 bases, J lost 0 bases, and 3 bases stayed unmatched.

The genes are TRBV20-1 and TRBJ1-1; 7 nucleotides match TRBD1. CDR3 length equals 11 residues. The germline CDR1 and CDR2 sequences are DFQATT and SNEGSKA (reference sequence). The V segment lost 1 base and the J segment 11 bases; nucleotides outside the gene matches: 4. The CDR3 here is CSARALDRAFF. The CDR3 DNA follows: TGCAGTGCTAGAGCTTTGGACAGGGCTTTCTTT.

This clone was observed a few times. The rearrangement links TRBV6-1 to TRBJ2-2; D gene ambiguous. The CDR3 is 14 residues long. Germline V lookup: CDR1 MNHNS, CDR2 SASEGT. V lost 1 base and J 6 bases, leaving 9 bases between the germline ends. The CDR3 is CASSEGGLPGELFF. For the CDR3, the DNA is TGTGCCAGCAGTGAAGGAGGTCTCCCCGGGGAGCTGTTTTTT.

This clone turned up a few times. The CDR3 loop is CASSSQGGYGYTF. The DNA for the CDR3 is TGTGCCAGCAGTTCGCAGGGTGGCTATGGCTACACCTTC. The chain carries TRBV27 and TRBJ1-2, with a weak D call TRBD1 (5 bases). The germline V and J ends were trimmed by 4 bases and 4 bases, with 10 bases remaining between them. Germline loops: CDR1 MNHEY, CDR2 SMNVEV (reference sequence). CDR3 size: 13 residues.

The chain links TRBV5-5 to TRBJ2-4; maybe TRBD2 (5 bases). Germline CDR1 SGHKS, CDR2 YYEKEE (reference sequence). The CDR3 covers 14 residues. Deletions cut 4 bases from V and 7 bases from J, with 15 bases between. Here the CDR3 DNA reads TGTGCCAGCAGCCTGCGATCGGGATTGAACATTCAGTACTTC. This sequence encodes CASSLRSGLNIQYF.

This chain connects TRBV7-2 to TRBJ1-2, with D perhaps matching TRBD1 (5 bases). V was pared by 2 bases and J by 4 bases, with 11 bases between. CDR1 and CDR2 (germline): SGHTA, FQGNSA. The CDR3 runs to 14 residues. The CDR3 DNA sequence: TGTGCCAGCAGCTTATCGCAGGGTAGCTATGGCTACACCTTC. It codes for CASSLSQGSYGYTF.

The rearrangement joins TRBV5-6 to TRBJ1-1, with unresolved D. Trimming removed 3 bases at V and 1 base at J, with 10 bases between. The CDR3 covers 14 residues. Germline lookup yields CDR1 SGHDT and CDR2 YYEEEE. For the CDR3, the DNA is TGTGCCAGCAGCTCCACTGACTCGAACACTGAAGCTTTCTTT. This translates into CASSSTDSNTEAFF.

V usage is TRBV5-6 and J usage is TRBJ2-7; 9 bases are shared with TRBD1. The trim removed 4 bases at V and 0 bases at J, leaving 2 bases unmatched. Germline V gene lookup returns CDR1 SGHDT and CDR2 YYEEEE. The CDR3 is made up of 14 amino acids. CDR3 bases: TGTGCCAGCAGCCCGGGACAGGGCTCCTACGAGCAGTACTTC. It specifies CASSPGQGSYEQYF.

The chain carries TRBV18 and TRBJ1-5; no definite D call. The CDR3 length is 14 residues. V lost 5 bases and J 3 bases, leaving 11 bases between the germline ends. The germline V gene encodes CDR1 KGHSH and CDR2 LQKENI. CDR3: CASSVSGFNQPQHF. In DNA form, the CDR3 reads TGTGCCAGCTCAGTCTCCGGGTTCAATCAGCCCCAGCATTTT. The full variable domain, with the rest looked up from reference TRBV18 and TRBJ1-5, is NAGVMQNPRHLVRRRGQEARLRCSPMKGHSHVYWYRQLPEEGLKFMVYLQKENIIDESGMPKERFSAEFPKEGPSILRIQQVVRGDSAAYFCASSVSGFNQPQHFGDGTRLSIL.

V and J are TRBV2 and TRBJ2-1; 15 positions match TRBD2. The CDR3 loop spans 16 amino acids. The germline V gene has CDR1 SNHLY and CDR2 FYNNEI. Trimming removed 6 bases from V and 5 bases from J; junction bases left unmatched: 5. The CDR3 DNA follows: TGTGCCAGCAGGCCGGGACTAGCGGGAGGTCACAATGAGCAGTTCTTC. This codes for CASRPGLAGGHNEQFF.

This clone turned up a few times. The chain couples TRBV7-2 to TRBJ1-6, with TRBD1 identical over 8 bases. Per germline, CDR1 SGHTA and CDR2 FQGNSA. This CDR3 region has 15 residues. V shed 1 base, J shed 9 bases, and the junction held 5 bases outside the gene matches. CDR3 in amino acids: CASSLEPTGVSPLHF. CDR3 nucleotides: TGTGCCAGCAGCTTAGAACCGACAGGGGTTTCACCCCTCCACTTT.

This clone appeared a single time. The CDR3 spells CASSLNGGTYEQYF. CDR3 sequence (DNA): TGTGCCAGCAGTCTTAACGGGGGAACCTACGAGCAGTACTTC. This chain uses TRBV27 with TRBJ2-7; a weak D match, TRBD2 (6 bases). The CDR3 is made up of 14 amino acids. CDR1 is MNHEY, CDR2 SMNVEV, per germline (reference sequence). The V and J ends lost 5 bases and 2 bases respectively, with 13 bases between them.

J is TRBJ2-1 and V is TRBV19; D is undetermined. The CDR3 loop spans 15 amino acids. Looked up from germline, CDR1 is LNHDA and CDR2 is SQIVND (reference sequence). Trimming left V 0 bases short and J 0 bases short, with 6 bases between. The CDR3 sequence is CASSIERLSYNEQFF. Written as DNA, the CDR3 is TGTGCCAGTAGTATAGAGCGACTCTCCTACAATGAGCAGTTCTTC.

The chain combines TRBV28 with TRBJ1-1; no reliable D call. V lost 5 bases and J 5 bases, leaving 12 bases between the germline ends. This CDR3 is 13 amino acids long. Germline CDR1 MDHEN, CDR2 SYDVKM. CDR3: CASSPQRATEAFF. CDR3 nucleotide sequence: TGTGCCAGCAGTCCACAAAGAGCGACTGAAGCTTTCTTT.

The chain combines TRBV6-5 with TRBJ1-5; 8 bases are a match to TRBD1. The CDR3 is made up of 14 amino acids. Trimming cost V 6 bases and J 7 bases; bases outside gene matches: 8. In germline, CDR1 is MNHEY, CDR2 SVGAGI. The CDR3, as DNA: TGTGCCAGCAGCGGAGGGACAGGTCGGCAGCCCCAGCATTTT. It codes for CASSGGTGRQPQHF.

This clone was seen once. J is TRBJ2-5 and V is TRBV12-5; 9 bases map to TRBD1. This CDR3 is built from 15 residues. CDR1 is LGHNT and CDR2 is FRNRAP in the germline V gene. Trimming removed 5 bases from V and 5 bases from J; junction bases left unmatched: 9. The CDR3 reads CASGPDRGGSETQYF. CDR3 DNA: TGTGCTAGTGGTCCAGACAGGGGGGGAAGCGAGACCCAGTACTTC. The variable domain in full, completed from reference TRBV12-5 and TRBJ2-5, reads DARVTQTPRHKVTEMGQEVTMRCQPILGHNTVFWYRQTMMQGLELLAYFRNRAPLDDSGMPKDRFSAEMPDATLATLKIQPSEPRDSAVYFCASGPDRGGSETQYFGPGTRLLVL.

V is TRBV18 and J is TRBJ2-7, with a weak D call TRBD2 (6 bases). The V gene's germline CDR1 is KGHSH and CDR2 LQKENI. CDR3 size: 14 residues. V was clipped by 2 bases and J by 2 bases, with 10 bases between them. The DNA for the CDR3 is TGTGCCAGCTCACCAGGCGGAGGGCCCTACGAGCAGTACTTC. It translates to CASSPGGGPYEQYF.

This rearrangement joins TRBV18 to TRBJ1-6; 7 bases are shared with TRBD1. The CDR3 sequence is 15 residues long. Germline CDR1 KGHSH, CDR2 LQKENI. Unmatched junction bases numbered 3, after V lost 4 bases and J lost 3 bases. The CDR3 region is CASSQGTVYNSPLHF. The CDR3 nucleotides are TGTGCCAGCTCACAGGGGACAGTCTATAATTCACCCCTCCACTTT.

Worth noting for this clone: At one end, the junction sequence differs from germline, possibly due to a read error. J is TRBJ1-3 and V is TRBV7-9; TRBD1 matches 7 bases. Per germline, CDR1 SEHNR and CDR2 FQNEAQ (reference sequence). The CDR3 consists of 18 residues. The DNA for the CDR3 is TGTGCCAGCAGTTTAGTCGGAGGACAGGACGACTCTGGAAACACCATATATTTT. Its protein is CASSLVGGQDDSGNTIYF.

The rearrangement joins TRBV28 to TRBJ1-2, with 11 positions matching TRBD1. Germline V gene sequence: CDR1 MDHEN, CDR2 SYDVKM. The junction had 3 bases not matched to a gene; V was cut back by 5 bases and J by 7 bases. CDR3 length equals 13 residues. Here the CDR3 DNA reads TGTGCCAGCAGTCCGGGACAGGGGGGTGGCTACACCTTC. Translating it yields CASSPGQGGGYTF.

This clone has a single count. V is TRBV2 and J is TRBJ2-7, with D possibly TRBD1 on 6 matching bases. Germline V gene data show CDR1 as SNHLY and CDR2 as FYNNEI. The CDR3 runs 13 residues. The germline V and J ends were trimmed by 6 bases and 6 bases, with 15 bases remaining between them. This CDR3 is CASRQSQGSEQYF. The CDR3, as DNA: TGTGCCAGCAGGCAATCACAGGGAAGCGAGCAGTACTTC.

This chain joins TRBV7-2 and TRBJ1-2; 7 bases agree with TRBD1. This CDR3 comprises 14 residues. Germline-derived CDR1 and CDR2 are SGHTA and FQGNSA. The V and J ends lost 0 bases and 4 bases, in that order; junction bases with no gene match: 2. The CDR3 sequence is CASSLARGFYGYTF. In DNA form, the CDR3 reads TGTGCCAGCAGCTTAGCCAGGGGGTTCTATGGCTACACCTTC. Combining the CDR3 with reference TRBV7-2 and TRBJ1-2 gives the whole variable domain GAGVSQSPSNKVTEKGKDVELRCDPISGHTALYWYRQSLGQGLEFLIYFQGNSAPDKSGLPSDRFSAERTGGSVSTLTIQRTQQEDSAVYLCASSLARGFYGYTFGSGTRLTVV.

The chain joins TRBV7-9 to TRBJ2-3, with D unresolved. CDR1 SEHNR and CDR2 FQNEAQ come from the germline V gene (reference sequence). The CDR3 extends over 13 amino acids. V was pared by 2 bases and J by 4 bases, with 7 bases between. The CDR3 bases are TGTGCCAGCAGCTTATTTTCTGCAGATACGCAGTATTTT. This gives the protein CASSLFSADTQYF.

The V and J genes are TRBV5-1 and TRBJ1-4; 8 nucleotides match TRBD1. Trimming cost V 5 bases and J 8 bases; bases outside gene matches: 14. Per germline, CDR1 SGHRS and CDR2 YFSETQ. CDR3 size: 16 residues. The CDR3 DNA reads as TGCGCCAGCAGTAGAGACAGGGGTAATATGGGAGAAAAACTGTTTTTT. The encoded protein is CASSRDRGNMGEKLFF.

This clone has just a few counts. This chain uses TRBV9 with TRBJ2-7; possible D gene TRBD1, 6 bases. The CDR3 is made up of 14 amino acids. Germline V gene lookup returns CDR1 SGDLS and CDR2 YYNGEE. V lost 3 bases, J lost 2 bases, and 12 bases lay in between. CDR3 in amino acids: CASSGTATTYEQYF. CDR3 nucleotides: TGTGCCAGCAGCGGGACAGCGACAACCTACGAGCAGTACTTC.

CDR3 in DNA: TGTGCCAGCAGTTACATGAGGGCCGAGCAGTACTTC. It specifies CASSYMRAEQYF. The chain couples TRBV6-2 or TRBV6-3 to TRBJ2-7; D is perhaps TRBD2 (5 bases). The CDR3 runs to 12 residues. CDR1 is MNHEY, CDR2 SVGEGT, per germline. V lost 2 bases and J lost 6, with 8 bases in between.

About this clone itself: Other DNA sequences from this sample encode an identical CDR3 as well. The V call is TRBV3-1 (or the pseudogene TRBV3-2), the J call TRBJ2-7, with unresolved D. CDR1 and CDR2 (germline): LGHDT, YNNKEL (reference sequence). The CDR3 has 11 amino acids. V was pared by 1 base and J by 6 bases, with 4 bases between. CDR3 DNA: TGTGCCAGCAGCCAAGCGGGCGAGCAGTACTTC. It translates to CASSQAGEQYF.

J is TRBJ2-1 and V is TRBV7-9; TRBD1 matches at 7 bases. V gave up 7 bases and J gave up 0 bases; unmatched junction bases: 3. Germline V gives CDR1 SEHNR, CDR2 FQNEAQ (reference sequence). This CDR3 spans 14 amino acids. The CDR3 here is CASNQGDSYNEQFF. The CDR3 nucleotides read TGTGCCAGCAACCAGGGGGACTCCTACAATGAGCAGTTCTTC.

This sequence joins TRBV7-3 and TRBJ2-2; no clear D. CDR3 length equals 14 residues. Trimming pared 1 base from V and 4 bases from J, leaving 7 bases between. Germline V gene sequence: CDR1 SGHTA, CDR2 FQGTGA. The CDR3 region is CASSLSGSTGELFF. The CDR3 DNA sequence: TGTGCCAGCAGCTTAAGTGGCAGCACCGGGGAGCTGTTTTTT.

The chain links TRBV3-1 (or the pseudogene TRBV3-2) to TRBJ2-1; 9 nucleotides line up with TRBD2. Looked up from germline, CDR1 is LGHDT and CDR2 is YNNKEL (reference sequence). The CDR3 has 20 amino acids. V shed 3 bases and J 7 bases; nucleotides not matched to a gene: 22. The CDR3 DNA sequence: TGTGCCAGCAGCCATCACCCTCGGGGTGGCGGGAGGGCCTTCATGAATGAGCAGTTCTTC. Protein product: CASSHHPRGGGRAFMNEQFF.